This T cell receptor beta chain was obtained from a study of blood T cell repertoires in COVID-19. Study-wide context: Samples came from the United States, Italy and Spain, spanning acute and convalescent COVID-19. The cDNA or gDNA used as material had been derived from T cells, B-cell-depleted T cells, or PBMCs.

This clone has a single count. Before being deemed recovered, Cohort 3 donors had two negative PCRs, clearance, or symptom resolution. This CDR3 has 18 amino acids. Germline CDR1 reads SGHKS; CDR2 reads YYEKEE (reference sequence). Trimming pared 0 bases from V and 2 bases from J, leaving 20 bases between. Profiled with immunoSEQ multiplex PCR; TCRdb holds only in-frame clones, not every one. Of some 250,000 clones listed, around 89% are singletons. The specimen was PBMCs or T cells enriched from blood (not recorded which). The chain carries TRBV5-5 and TRBJ2-5; no definite D call. This sequence originates from a man between 40 and 49 years old who had recovered from COVID-19. The CDR3 DNA reads as TGTGCCAGCAGCTTGGCCCTGGCGGCGGAGCCGATACAAGAGACCCAGTACTTC. Its translation: CASSLALAAEPIQETQYF.